This TCR beta chain stems from a study of molecular identifiers for immune sequencing clone quantification (dated by TCRdb to between 2017 and 2018). About the investigation overall: For a replicate experiment, RNA from approximately 20,000 or 100,000 naive CD8 T cells was divided into five aliquots, of which four were sequenced. This methods study used CD8 T cells to benchmark TCR RNA copy counting and molecular-identifier clustering-based TCR repertoire sequencing (MIDCIRS). Results the study describes overall, beyond this receptor: In CMV-specific effector cells, clones with more than 20 RNA copies contained over 99% of molecules, whereas in naive cells such clones contained under 1% of molecules. The naive libraries included spiked-in Jurkat TCR RNA (around 9 copies' worth), and this Jurkat TCR RNA is not part of the donor repertoire. Approximately 3.1 recovered TCR RNA copies per cell were obtained by modeling, versus about ten by digital PCR, implying a capture efficiency of about 30%. Even against a background of approximately 1 million naive CD8 T cells, spiked-in Jurkat TCR RNA amounting to a single cell's worth was reported to be detectable. When barcode sub-clustering was left out, chimeric consensus sequences inflated TCR diversity, with chimeras reaching as high as 47%. The sizes of highly expanded clones could end up underestimated when identical TCR molecules share a barcode.

Libraries were prepared through PCR. Sequencing was carried out with an Illumina HiSeq 4000. Bulk TCR libraries were prepared as previously described, using TCR primers listed in Table S5. Purification of total RNA was performed with the Qiagen AllPrep DNA/RNA kit. Before analysis, reads from multiple sequencing runs of one library were combined. The published analysis was carried out like this. Only reads with exact TCR constant sequence were kept, trimmed to 150 nt, and grouped by their 12-nt molecular barcodes. Reads within each barcode group were sub-clustered using a 15% Levenshtein threshold, and quality-weighted consensus sequences were constructed for each RNA molecule. Non-functional sequences were excluded, and lower-count sequences lying one edit away from another sequence were also excluded. Barcode sub-clusters with fewer than 20% of the maximum read count were removed, based on fitting two negative binomial distributions. TCRdb applied fastp at Q25 and MiXCR to the public reads, then kept only in-frame beta chains. Rows with a matching CDR3 protein are joined into one entry that keeps the most common DNA and genes. TCRdb's processing, not the authors' own work, is the source of the V and J calls. For this sample the table gives tens of thousands of distinct CDR3 sequences, of which roughly 18% were detected only once. Around 1.4% of the sample belongs to the ten largest clones.

This clonotype was found a few times. No cognate antigen has been identified for it. Qualities for individual bases were not recorded, and no much larger clone is one base off. Naive CD8 T cell libraries were made from about 21,000 to 970,000 sorted cells using 10%, 30% or 50% of purified RNA. Naive CD8 T cells were FACS-sorted as CD8+CD4-CCR7+CD45RA+ on a BD FACSAria II into RLT Plus buffer. Roughly ten TCR copies' worth of Jurkat RNA were spiked into about 19,000-1,100,000 naive CD8 T cell samples to test detection sensitivity. CD8 T cells were enriched using RosetteSep CD8+ T Cell Enrichment Cocktail and Ficoll-Paque, and the enriched cells then underwent ACK red cell lysis. At the junction V is shortened by 5 bases and J by 6 bases; bases outside the gene matches: 8. Measured from the cysteine to the phenylalanine, the CDR3 is 14 residues long. The read is trimmed to its CDR3 DNA, 42 bases read in frame from base 1.

What was sequenced was naive CD8+ T cells from blood, with Jurkat cell RNA spiked in. The meaning of the sample's cell subset or site label: FACS-sorted CD8+CD4-CCR7+CD45RA+ naive T cells. The chain joins TRBV12-3 or TRBV12-4 to TRBJ1-1, with 8 bases in between that match TRBD1. The source is a human donor in good health. Some libraries in this study had Jurkat cell RNA spiked in. The nucleotide sequence is given as TGTGCCAGCAGTGAGCGGACAGGGCAGCCTGAAGCTTTCTTT. Translated, this is CASSERTGQPEAFF.